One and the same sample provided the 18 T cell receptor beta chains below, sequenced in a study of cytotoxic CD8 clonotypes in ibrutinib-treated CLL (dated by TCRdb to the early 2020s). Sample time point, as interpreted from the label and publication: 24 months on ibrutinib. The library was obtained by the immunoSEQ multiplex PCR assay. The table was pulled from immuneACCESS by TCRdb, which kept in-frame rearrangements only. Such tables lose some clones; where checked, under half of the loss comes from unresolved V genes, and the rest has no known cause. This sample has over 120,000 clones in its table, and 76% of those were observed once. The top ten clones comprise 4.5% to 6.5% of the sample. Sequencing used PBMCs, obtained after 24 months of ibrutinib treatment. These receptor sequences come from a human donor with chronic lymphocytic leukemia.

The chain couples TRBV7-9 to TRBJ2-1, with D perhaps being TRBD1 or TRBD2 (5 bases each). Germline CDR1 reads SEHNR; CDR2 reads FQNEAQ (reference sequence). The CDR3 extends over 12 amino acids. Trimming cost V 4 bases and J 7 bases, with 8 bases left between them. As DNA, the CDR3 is TGTGCCAGCAGCTGGGACGAAAATGAGCAGTTCTTC. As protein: CASSWDENEQFF.

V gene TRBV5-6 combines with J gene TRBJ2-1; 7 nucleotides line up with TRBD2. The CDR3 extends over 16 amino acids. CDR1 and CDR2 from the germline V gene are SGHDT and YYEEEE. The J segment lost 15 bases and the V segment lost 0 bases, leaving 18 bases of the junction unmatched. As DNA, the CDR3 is TGTGCCAGCAGCTTGGGACTAGCTATATCCCGGACTGGTGGGTTCTTC. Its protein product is CASSLGLAISRTGGFF.

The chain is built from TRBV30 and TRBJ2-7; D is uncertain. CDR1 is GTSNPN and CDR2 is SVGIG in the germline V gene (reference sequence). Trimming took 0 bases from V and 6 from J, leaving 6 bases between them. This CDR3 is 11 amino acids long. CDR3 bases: TGTGCCTGGAGTGTTTACAGCGAGCAGTACTTC. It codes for CAWSVYSEQYF.

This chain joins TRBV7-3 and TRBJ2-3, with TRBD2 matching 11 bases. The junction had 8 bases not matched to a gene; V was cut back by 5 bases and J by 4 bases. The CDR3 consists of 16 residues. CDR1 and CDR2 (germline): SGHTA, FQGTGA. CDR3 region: CASSRGASGRSDTQYF. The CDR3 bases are TGTGCCAGCAGCCGGGGCGCTAGCGGGAGGTCAGATACGCAGTATTTT.

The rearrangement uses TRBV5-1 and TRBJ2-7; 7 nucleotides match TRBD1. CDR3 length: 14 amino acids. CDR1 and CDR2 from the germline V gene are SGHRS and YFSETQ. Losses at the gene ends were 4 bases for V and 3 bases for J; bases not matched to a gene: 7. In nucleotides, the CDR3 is TGCGCCAGCAGCCCTGGGGGACAGCTCTACGAGCAGTACTTC. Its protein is CASSPGGQLYEQYF.

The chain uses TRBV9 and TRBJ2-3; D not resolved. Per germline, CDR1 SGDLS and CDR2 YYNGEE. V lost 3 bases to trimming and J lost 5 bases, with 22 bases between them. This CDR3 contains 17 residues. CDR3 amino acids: CASSAPPAPTKIDTQYF. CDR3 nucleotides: TGTGCCAGCAGCGCACCCCCGGCCCCGACAAAGATAGATACGCAGTATTTT.

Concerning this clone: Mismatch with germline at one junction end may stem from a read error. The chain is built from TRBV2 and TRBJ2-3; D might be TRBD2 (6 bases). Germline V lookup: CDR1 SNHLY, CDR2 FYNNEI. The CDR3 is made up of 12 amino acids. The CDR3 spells CASSEGAGSGNF. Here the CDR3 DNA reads TGTGCCAGCAGTGAAGGTGCGGGATCGGGGAATTTT.

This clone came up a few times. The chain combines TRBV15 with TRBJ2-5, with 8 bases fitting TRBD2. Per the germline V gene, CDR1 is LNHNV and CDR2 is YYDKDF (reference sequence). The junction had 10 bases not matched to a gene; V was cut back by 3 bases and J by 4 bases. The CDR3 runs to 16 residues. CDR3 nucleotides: TGTGCCACCAGCAGGGGGAGTAGCGGGATAGGAGAGACCCAGTACTTC. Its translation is CATSRGSSGIGETQYF.

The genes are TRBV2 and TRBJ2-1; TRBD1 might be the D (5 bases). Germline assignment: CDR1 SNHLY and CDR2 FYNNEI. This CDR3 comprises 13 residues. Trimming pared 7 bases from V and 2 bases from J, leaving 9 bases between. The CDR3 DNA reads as TGTGCCAGCACCCAGGACACCTACAATGAGCAGTTCTTC. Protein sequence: CASTQDTYNEQFF.

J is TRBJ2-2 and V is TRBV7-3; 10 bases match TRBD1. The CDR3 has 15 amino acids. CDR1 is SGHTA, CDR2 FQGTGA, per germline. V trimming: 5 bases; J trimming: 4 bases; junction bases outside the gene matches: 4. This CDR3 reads CASSPRQGATGELFF. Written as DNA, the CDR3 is TGTGCCAGCAGCCCCCGACAGGGGGCCACCGGGGAGCTGTTTTTT.

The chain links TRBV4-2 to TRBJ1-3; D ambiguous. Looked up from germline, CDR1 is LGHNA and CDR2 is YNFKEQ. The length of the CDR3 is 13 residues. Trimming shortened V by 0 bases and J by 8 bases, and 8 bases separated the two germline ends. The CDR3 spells CASSQEESYTIYF. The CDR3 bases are TGTGCCAGCAGCCAAGAGGAGTCGTACACCATATATTTT.

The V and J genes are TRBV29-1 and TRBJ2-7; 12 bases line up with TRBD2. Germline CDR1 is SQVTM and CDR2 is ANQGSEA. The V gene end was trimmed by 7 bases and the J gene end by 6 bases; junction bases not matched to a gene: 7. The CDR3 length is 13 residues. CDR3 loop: CSARTSGEGEQYF. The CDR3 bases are TGCAGCGCCAGGACTAGCGGGGAGGGCGAGCAGTACTTC.

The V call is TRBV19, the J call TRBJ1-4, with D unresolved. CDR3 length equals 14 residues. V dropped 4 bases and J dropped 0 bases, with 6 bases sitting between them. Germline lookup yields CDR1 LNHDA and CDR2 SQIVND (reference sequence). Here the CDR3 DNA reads TGTGCCAGTAGTACCAGTGCAACTAATGAAAAACTGTTTTTT. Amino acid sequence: CASSTSATNEKLFF.

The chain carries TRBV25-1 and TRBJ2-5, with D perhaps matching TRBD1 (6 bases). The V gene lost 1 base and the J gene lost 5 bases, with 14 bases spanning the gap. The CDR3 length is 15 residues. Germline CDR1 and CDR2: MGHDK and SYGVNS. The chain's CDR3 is CASSELGAWAETQYF. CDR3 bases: TGTGCCAGCAGTGAATTGGGGGCTTGGGCGGAGACCCAGTACTTC.

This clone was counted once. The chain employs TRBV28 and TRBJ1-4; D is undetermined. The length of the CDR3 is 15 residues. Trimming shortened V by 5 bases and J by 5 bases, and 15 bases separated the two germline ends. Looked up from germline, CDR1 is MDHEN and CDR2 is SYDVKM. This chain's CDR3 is CASSPPSAHNEKLFF. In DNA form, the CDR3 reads TGTGCCAGCAGTCCCCCCAGCGCTCACAATGAAAAACTGTTTTTT.

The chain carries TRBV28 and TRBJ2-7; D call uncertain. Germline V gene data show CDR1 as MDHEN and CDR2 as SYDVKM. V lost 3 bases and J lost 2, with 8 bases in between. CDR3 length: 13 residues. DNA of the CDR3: TGTGCCAGCAGTTTGGGCAGCACCTACGAGCAGTACTTC. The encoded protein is CASSLGSTYEQYF.

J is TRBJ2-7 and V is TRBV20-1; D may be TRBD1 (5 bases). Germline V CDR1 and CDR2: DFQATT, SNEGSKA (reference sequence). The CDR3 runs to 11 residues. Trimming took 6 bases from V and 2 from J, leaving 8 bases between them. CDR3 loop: CSAPDTYEQYF. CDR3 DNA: TGCAGTGCCCCGGACACCTACGAGCAGTACTTC.

CDR3 protein: CASSQPRGRGDEKLFF. The CDR3 DNA is TGTGCCAGCAGCCAACCGAGGGGGCGCGGTGATGAAAAACTGTTTTTT. The chain has TRBV14 and TRBJ1-4, with TRBD1 matching over 7 bases. The CDR3 length is 16 residues. Looked up from germline, CDR1 is SGHDN and CDR2 is FVKESK. The trim removed 2 bases at V and 6 bases at J, leaving 9 bases unmatched.